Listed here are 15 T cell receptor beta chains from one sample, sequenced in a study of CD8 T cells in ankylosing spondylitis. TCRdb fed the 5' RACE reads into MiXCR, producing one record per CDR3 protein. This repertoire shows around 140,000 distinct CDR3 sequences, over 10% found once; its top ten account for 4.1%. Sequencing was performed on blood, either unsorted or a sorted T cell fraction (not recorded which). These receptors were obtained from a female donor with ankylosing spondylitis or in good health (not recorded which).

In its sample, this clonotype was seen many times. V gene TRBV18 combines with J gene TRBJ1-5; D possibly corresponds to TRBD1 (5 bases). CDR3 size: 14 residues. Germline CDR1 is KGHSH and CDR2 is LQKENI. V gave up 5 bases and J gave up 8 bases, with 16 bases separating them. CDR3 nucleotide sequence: TGTGCCAGCTCATCGGGGGGGGAAAGTAAGCCCCAGCATTTT. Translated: CASSSGGESKPQHF.

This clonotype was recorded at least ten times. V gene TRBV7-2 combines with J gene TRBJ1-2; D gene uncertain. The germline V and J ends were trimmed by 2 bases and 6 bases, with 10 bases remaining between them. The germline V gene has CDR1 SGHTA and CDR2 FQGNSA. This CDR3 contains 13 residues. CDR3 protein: CASSLTPQNGYTF. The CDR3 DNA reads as TGTGCCAGCAGCTTAACCCCCCAGAATGGCTACACCTTC.

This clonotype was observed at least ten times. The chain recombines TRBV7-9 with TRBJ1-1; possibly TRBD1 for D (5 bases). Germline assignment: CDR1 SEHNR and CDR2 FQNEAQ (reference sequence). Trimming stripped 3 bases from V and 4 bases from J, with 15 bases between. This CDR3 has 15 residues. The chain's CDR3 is CASSFVQGQATEAFF. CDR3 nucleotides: TGTGCCAGCAGCTTCGTTCAGGGCCAGGCCACTGAAGCTTTCTTT.

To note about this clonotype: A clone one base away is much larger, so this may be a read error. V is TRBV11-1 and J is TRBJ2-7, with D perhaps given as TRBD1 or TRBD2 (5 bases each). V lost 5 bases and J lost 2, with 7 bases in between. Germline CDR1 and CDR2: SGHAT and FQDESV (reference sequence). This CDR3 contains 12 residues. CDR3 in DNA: TGTGCCAGCAGCCGGGACCCCTACGAGCAGTACTTC. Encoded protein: CASSRDPYEQYF.

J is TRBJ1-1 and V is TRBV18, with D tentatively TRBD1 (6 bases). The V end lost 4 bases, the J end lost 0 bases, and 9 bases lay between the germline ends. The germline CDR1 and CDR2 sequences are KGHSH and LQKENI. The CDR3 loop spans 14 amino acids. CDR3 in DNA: TGTGCCAGCTCACGGGACATCATGAACACTGAAGCTTTCTTT. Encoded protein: CASSRDIMNTEAFF. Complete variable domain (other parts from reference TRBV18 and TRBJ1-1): NAGVMQNPRHLVRRRGQEARLRCSPMKGHSHVYWYRQLPEEGLKFMVYLQKENIIDESGMPKERFSAEFPKEGPSILRIQQVVRGDSAAYFCASSRDIMNTEAFFGQGTRLTVV.

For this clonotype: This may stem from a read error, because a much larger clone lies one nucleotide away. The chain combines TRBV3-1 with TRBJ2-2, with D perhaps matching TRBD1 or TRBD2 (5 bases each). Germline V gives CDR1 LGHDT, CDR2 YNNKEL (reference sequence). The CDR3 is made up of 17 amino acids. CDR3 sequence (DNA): TGTGCCAGCTGCCAAGATCGAGGGGAGAGTGTCACCGGGGAGCTGTTTTTT. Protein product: CASCQDRGESVTGELFF.

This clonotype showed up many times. The CDR3 coding sequence is TGTGCCAGCAGTTACGAAGTGGCGGGTAATCAGCCCCAGCATTTT. Its protein is CASSYEVAGNQPQHF. The rearrangement joins TRBV6-2 or TRBV6-3 to TRBJ1-5; D unclear. Trimming took off 2 bases at V and 4 bases at J, with 12 bases between the two ends. From germline, CDR1 is MNHEY and CDR2 SVGEGT. The CDR3 loop spans 15 amino acids.

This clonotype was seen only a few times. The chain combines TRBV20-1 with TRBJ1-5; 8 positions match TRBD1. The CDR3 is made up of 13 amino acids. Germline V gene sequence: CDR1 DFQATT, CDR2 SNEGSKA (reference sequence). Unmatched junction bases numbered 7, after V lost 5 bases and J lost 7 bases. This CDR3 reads CSAPRGQGQPQHF. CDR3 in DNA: TGCAGTGCTCCCAGGGGGCAGGGGCAGCCCCAGCATTTT.

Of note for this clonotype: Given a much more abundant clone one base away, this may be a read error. CDR3 sequence reads: CASSLRPGATETFF. The CDR3 coding sequence is TGCGCCAGCAGCTTGCGGCCAGGGGCCACTGAAACTTTCTTT. The V gene is TRBV5-1, the J gene TRBJ1-1, with D perhaps matching TRBD1 (6 bases). The CDR3 loop spans 14 amino acids. CDR1 and CDR2 (germline): SGHRS, YFSETQ.

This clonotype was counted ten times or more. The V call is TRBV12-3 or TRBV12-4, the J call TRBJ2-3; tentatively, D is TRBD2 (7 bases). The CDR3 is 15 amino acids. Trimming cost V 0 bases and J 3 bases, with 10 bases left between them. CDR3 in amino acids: CASSLAGGLTDTQYF. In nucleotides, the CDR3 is TGTGCCAGCAGTTTAGCGGGGGGGCTAACAGATACGCAGTATTTT.

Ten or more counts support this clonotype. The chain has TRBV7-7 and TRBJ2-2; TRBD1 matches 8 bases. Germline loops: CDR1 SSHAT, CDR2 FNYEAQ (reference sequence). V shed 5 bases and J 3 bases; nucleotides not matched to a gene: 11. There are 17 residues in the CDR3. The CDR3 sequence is CASSDHLRGRDTGELFF. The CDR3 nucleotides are TGTGCCAGCAGCGATCACCTCAGGGGGCGCGACACCGGGGAGCTGTTTTTT.

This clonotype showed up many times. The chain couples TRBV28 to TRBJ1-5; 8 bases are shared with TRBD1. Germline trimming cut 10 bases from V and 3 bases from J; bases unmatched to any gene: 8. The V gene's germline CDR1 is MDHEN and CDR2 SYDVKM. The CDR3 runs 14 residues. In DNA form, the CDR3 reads TGTGCCATCCTGACAGGGGCTAACAATCAGCCCCAGCATTTT. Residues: CAILTGANNQPQHF.

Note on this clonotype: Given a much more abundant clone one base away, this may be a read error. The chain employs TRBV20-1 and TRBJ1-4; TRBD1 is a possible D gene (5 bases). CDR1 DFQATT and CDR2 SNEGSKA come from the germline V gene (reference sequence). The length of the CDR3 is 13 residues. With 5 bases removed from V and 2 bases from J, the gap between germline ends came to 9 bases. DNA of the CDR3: TGCAGTGCTGAGGACAAGACTAATGAAAAACTGTTTTTT. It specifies CSAEDKTNEKLFF.

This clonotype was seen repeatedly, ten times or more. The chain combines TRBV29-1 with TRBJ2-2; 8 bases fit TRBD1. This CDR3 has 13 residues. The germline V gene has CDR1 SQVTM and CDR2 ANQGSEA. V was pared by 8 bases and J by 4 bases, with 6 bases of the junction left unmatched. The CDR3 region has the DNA TGCAGCCTGGACAGGGTTAGCACCGGGGAGCTGTTTTTT. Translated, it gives CSLDRVSTGELFF.

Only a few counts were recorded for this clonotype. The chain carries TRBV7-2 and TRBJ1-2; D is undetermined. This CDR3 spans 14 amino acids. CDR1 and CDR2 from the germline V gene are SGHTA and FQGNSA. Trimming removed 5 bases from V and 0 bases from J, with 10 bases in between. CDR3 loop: CASSPGVPNYGYTF. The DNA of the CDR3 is TGTGCCAGCAGCCCTGGGGTTCCTAACTATGGCTACACCTTC.